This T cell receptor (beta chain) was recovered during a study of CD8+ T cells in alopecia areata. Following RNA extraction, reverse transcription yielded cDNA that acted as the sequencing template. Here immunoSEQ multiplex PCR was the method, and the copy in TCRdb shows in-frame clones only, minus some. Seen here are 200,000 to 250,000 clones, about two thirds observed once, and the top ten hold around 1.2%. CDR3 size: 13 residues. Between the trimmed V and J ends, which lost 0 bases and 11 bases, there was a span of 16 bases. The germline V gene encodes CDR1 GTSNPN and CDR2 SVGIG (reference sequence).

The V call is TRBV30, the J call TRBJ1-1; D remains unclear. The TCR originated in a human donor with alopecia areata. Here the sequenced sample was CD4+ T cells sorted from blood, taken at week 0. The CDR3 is CAWSVLAAPYAFF. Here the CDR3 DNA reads TGTGCCTGGAGTGTACTGGCGGCCCCCTACGCTTTCTTT.